Following are 27 T cell receptor beta chains from one sample sequenced in a study of blood T cell repertoires in COVID-19. Data came from immunoSEQ multiplex PCR; TCRdb stores just in-frame clones and leaves some out. This table holds about 210,000 clones, 65% to 90% found once. Sequencing used PBMCs or T cells enriched from blood (not recorded which). Receptor source: a woman aged 50 to 65 with acute COVID-19.

The V and J genes are TRBV3-1 (or the pseudogene TRBV3-2) and TRBJ2-3; 8 bases align to TRBD2. V lost 4 bases to trimming and J lost 4 bases; unmatched junction nucleotides: 13. Germline CDR1 and CDR2: LGHDT and YNNKEL (reference sequence). CDR3 size: 17 residues. The CDR3 coding sequence is TGTGCCAGCAGCCCGGGACTAGACAAAATACCGTCAGATACGCAGTATTTT. It yields the protein CASSPGLDKIPSDTQYF.

The J gene is TRBJ2-1, the V gene TRBV12-5; 9 bases line up with TRBD2. In germline, CDR1 is LGHNT, CDR2 FRNRAP. The CDR3 runs to 16 residues. V lost 0 bases to trimming and J lost 4 bases; unmatched junction nucleotides: 4. The CDR3 reads CASGLVAGGRYNEQFF. CDR3 nucleotides: TGTGCTAGTGGTTTGGTAGCGGGGGGCAGATACAATGAGCAGTTCTTC. Based on the CDR3 plus reference TRBV12-5 and TRBJ2-1, the full variable domain is DARVTQTPRHKVTEMGQEVTMRCQPILGHNTVFWYRQTMMQGLELLAYFRNRAPLDDSGMPKDRFSAEMPDATLATLKIQPSEPRDSAVYFCASGLVAGGRYNEQFFGPGTRLTVL.

The chain is built from TRBV9 and TRBJ1-2; 9 bases align to TRBD1. The CDR3 is 15 residues long. Per the germline V gene, CDR1 is SGDLS and CDR2 is YYNGEE. J lost 0 bases, V lost 4 bases, and 4 bases had no gene match. CDR3 nucleotides: TGTGCCAGCAGCCCCGGGACAGGGTCTAACTATGGCTACACCTTC. Residues: CASSPGTGSNYGYTF.

The CDR3 here is CASSRYLYGYTF. The CDR3 DNA reads TGTGCCAGCAGTCGGTACCTCTATGGCTACACCTTC. The V call is TRBV28, the J call TRBJ1-2, with D uncertain. Germline V gives CDR1 MDHEN, CDR2 SYDVKM. Between the trimmed V and J ends, which lost 5 bases and 4 bases, there was a span of 8 bases. The CDR3 runs 12 residues.

This clone was seen a few times. This sequence joins TRBV6-5 and TRBJ2-7, with D tentatively TRBD1 (5 bases). The CDR3 is 13 amino acids. Between the trimmed V and J ends, which lost 8 bases and 5 bases, there was a span of 16 bases. Germline V gene data show CDR1 as MNHEY and CDR2 as SVGAGI. CDR3 coding DNA: TGTGCCAGCCTACTAACAGGTGCGCACGAGCAGTACTTC. Amino acids: CASLLTGAHEQYF.

The genes are TRBV19 and TRBJ1-5; D is uncertain. The V gene's germline CDR1 is LNHDA and CDR2 SQIVND (reference sequence). There are 17 residues in the CDR3. V was pared by 4 bases and J by 0 bases, with 16 bases between. This CDR3 reads CASSTGPGGLSNQPQHF. The CDR3 DNA follows: TGTGCCAGTAGTACCGGACCGGGAGGACTTAGCAATCAGCCCCAGCATTTT.

The chain couples TRBV6-1 to TRBJ2-5; no clear D gene. This CDR3 contains 14 residues. Trimming removed 3 bases at V and 3 bases at J, with 11 bases between. Germline V lookup: CDR1 MNHNS, CDR2 SASEGT. CDR3 coding DNA: TGTGCCAGCAGTGAGGCTAGTTGGGAAGAGACCCAGTACTTC. Translating it yields CASSEASWEETQYF.

The chain joins TRBV7-2 to TRBJ2-7; a possible D gene is TRBD1 (5 bases). The CDR3 loop spans 15 amino acids. Trimming pared 0 bases from V and 4 bases from J, leaving 13 bases between. The germline V gene encodes CDR1 SGHTA and CDR2 FQGNSA. Written as DNA, the CDR3 is TGTGCCAGCAGCTTAGCCTCGGCAGGGTCGTACGAGCAGTACTTC. Translating gives CASSLASAGSYEQYF.

V usage is TRBV27 and J usage is TRBJ2-7; 10 nucleotides agree with TRBD1. V gave up 6 bases and J gave up 3 bases; unmatched junction bases: 8. Germline lookup yields CDR1 MNHEY and CDR2 SMNVEV (reference sequence). The CDR3 sequence is 15 residues long. The CDR3 region has the DNA TGTGCCAGCAGGCGGACAGGGGGTCTCAGCTACGAGCAGTACTTC. Translated: CASRRTGGLSYEQYF.

This sequence joins TRBV3-1 (or the pseudogene TRBV3-2) and TRBJ2-1; 10 bases fit TRBD2. The CDR3 runs to 17 residues. Germline CDR1 reads LGHDT; CDR2 reads YNNKEL (reference sequence). Unmatched junction bases numbered 12, after V lost 2 bases and J lost 8 bases. The CDR3 loop is CASSQPSLAGVRYEQFF. CDR3 DNA sequence: TGTGCCAGCAGCCAACCCAGTCTAGCGGGAGTTCGCTATGAGCAGTTCTTC.

The chain is built from TRBV28 and TRBJ1-2, with D maybe TRBD1 (6 bases). The V and J ends lost 10 bases and 2 bases respectively, with 20 bases between them. The CDR3 has 15 amino acids. Germline-derived CDR1 and CDR2 are MDHEN and SYDVKM. CDR3 nucleotide sequence: TGTGCCACCTACCGGGACACCCTCCCCAACTATGGCTACACCTTC. Translated: CATYRDTLPNYGYTF.

The chain couples TRBV25-1 to TRBJ1-6; D is unresolved. The CDR3 spans 15 residues. The V gene's germline CDR1 is MGHDK and CDR2 SYGVNS. Trimming left V 6 bases short and J 7 bases short, with 16 bases between. The CDR3 is CASSASDGINSPLHF. The CDR3 DNA sequence: TGTGCCAGCAGCGCCTCGGACGGGATAAATTCACCCCTCCACTTT.

The chain links TRBV7-2 to TRBJ1-2; D is possibly TRBD1 (6 bases). The germline V gene encodes CDR1 SGHTA and CDR2 FQGNSA. Trimming left V 3 bases short and J 8 bases short, with 10 bases between. This CDR3 contains 12 residues. CDR3 in amino acids: CASSFTQGGYTF. As DNA, the CDR3 is TGTGCCAGCAGCTTCACGCAGGGGGGCTACACCTTC.

V is TRBV7-9 and J is TRBJ1-4; 11 bases are shared with TRBD1. Unmatched junction bases numbered 10, after V lost 5 bases and J lost 8 bases. Germline V gives CDR1 SEHNR, CDR2 FQNEAQ (reference sequence). This CDR3 has 16 residues. The CDR3 protein is CASSLQAGTGGEKLFF. In DNA form, the CDR3 reads TGTGCCAGCAGCCTCCAAGCCGGGACAGGGGGGGAAAAACTGTTTTTT.

This chain joins TRBV7-2 and TRBJ1-4; no clear D. Germline CDR1 and CDR2: SGHTA and FQGNSA. V was trimmed by 6 bases and J by 0 bases, leaving 11 bases between them. The CDR3 totals 15 residues. The CDR3 DNA is TGTGCCAGCAGACTAACCAGTGCAACTAATGAAAAACTGTTTTTT. Encoded protein: CASRLTSATNEKLFF.

The sample holds one count of this clone. CDR3: CASSFLAGKLFF. CDR3 nucleotide sequence: TGTGCCAGCAGTTTTTTAGCGGGAAAACTGTTTTTT. The chain employs TRBV28 and TRBJ1-4; D gene unclear. Looked up from germline, CDR1 is MDHEN and CDR2 is SYDVKM. The CDR3 sequence is 12 residues long. The V end was cut by 3 bases, the J end by 10 bases, with 9 bases between.

As for this clone: A much larger clone differs from this one at a single base, so this may be a read error. V is TRBV7-2 and J is TRBJ2-5; 9 bases fit TRBD1. J gave up 4 bases and V 5 bases, and 2 bases lay outside the gene matches. The CDR3 runs to 13 residues. Germline-derived CDR1 and CDR2 are SGHTA and FQGNSA. For the CDR3, the DNA is TGTGCCAGCAGCAAGGACAGGGGAGAGACCCAGTACTTC. It translates to CASSKDRGETQYF. The whole variable domain, remainder taken from reference TRBV7-2 and TRBJ2-5, is GAGVSQSPSNKVTEKGKDVELRCDPISGHTALYWYRQSLGQGLEFLIYFQGNSAPDKSGLPSDRFSAERTGGSVSTLTIQRTQQEDSAVYLCASSKDRGETQYFGPGTRLLVL.

Of note for this clone: A junction boundary mismatches the germline segment, possibly from a read error. The V gene is TRBV11-3, the J gene TRBJ2-3; D may be TRBD1 (5 bases). This CDR3 has 11 amino acids. Looked up from germline, CDR1 is SGHNT and CDR2 is YENEEA. DNA of the CDR3: TGTGCCAGCAGCCACGAAGGGGTCTGGGGATTT. It encodes CASSHEGVWGF.

The chain employs TRBV30 and TRBJ2-1, with TRBD1 matching 7 bases. The germline CDR1 and CDR2 sequences are GTSNPN and SVGIG (reference sequence). The CDR3 totals 13 residues. Unmatched junction bases numbered 4, after V lost 5 bases and J lost 3 bases. CDR3 loop: CAWSGGNYNEQFF. DNA of the CDR3: TGTGCCTGGTCAGGGGGTAACTACAATGAGCAGTTCTTC.

The chain employs TRBV18 and TRBJ2-5; D is unclear. Between the trimmed V and J ends, which lost 0 bases and 4 bases, there was a span of 12 bases. The CDR3 has 15 amino acids. Germline CDR1 KGHSH, CDR2 LQKENI. Here the CDR3 DNA reads TGTGCCAGCTCACCACCGTTGCAGGCCGGAGAGACCCAGTACTTC. Its translation is CASSPPLQAGETQYF.

The chain uses TRBV7-2 and TRBJ2-3, with 7 positions matching TRBD2. Germline CDR1 is SGHTA and CDR2 is FQGNSA. The CDR3 consists of 16 residues. With V trimmed by 1 base and J by 1 base, 5 bases remained unmatched. CDR3 nucleotide sequence: TGTGCCAGCAGCTTAGGGAACCTAGCGGGCACAGATACGCAGTATTTT. Translating gives CASSLGNLAGTDTQYF.

In its sample, this clone is medium-sized (0.01 to 0.1%). This rearrangement joins TRBV6-5 to TRBJ2-1, with 9 bases that match TRBD1. The V gene end was trimmed by 6 bases and the J gene end by 3 bases; junction bases not matched to a gene: 6. From germline, CDR1 is MNHEY and CDR2 SVGAGI. The CDR3 loop spans 15 amino acids. The CDR3 spells CASRQDRGIYNEQFF. The DNA for the CDR3 is TGTGCCAGCAGACAAGACAGGGGGATCTACAATGAGCAGTTCTTC.

This chain links TRBV2 with TRBJ1-2; 12 nucleotides agree with TRBD1. This CDR3 has 13 amino acids. The germline V gene has CDR1 SNHLY and CDR2 FYNNEI. Germline trimming cut 4 bases from V and 11 bases from J; bases unmatched to any gene: 5. CDR3 DNA sequence: TGTGCCAGCAGTGTCGGGACAGGGGGCGGTTACACCTTC. It yields the protein CASSVGTGGGYTF.

The chain has TRBV11-1 and TRBJ2-3; D is ambiguous. From germline, CDR1 is SGHAT and CDR2 FQDESV (reference sequence). The CDR3 is 15 residues long. V was shortened by 5 bases and J by 2 bases, with 14 bases between the two germline ends. The CDR3 sequence: CASSKMSTITDTQYF. The CDR3 DNA is TGTGCCAGCAGCAAAATGTCCACAATCACAGATACGCAGTATTTT.

The rearrangement links TRBV4-1 to TRBJ1-4; TRBD1 matches at 7 bases. This CDR3 region has 16 residues. V shed 3 bases, J shed 2 bases, and the junction held 6 bases outside the gene matches. Germline V lookup: CDR1 MGHRA, CDR2 YSYEKL. CDR3 in amino acids: CASSHDRAGTNEKLFF. DNA of the CDR3: TGCGCCAGCAGCCATGACAGGGCTGGGACTAATGAAAAACTGTTTTTT.

This clone was detected only once. The V and J genes are TRBV28 and TRBJ1-2; 8 positions match TRBD1. In germline, CDR1 is MDHEN, CDR2 SYDVKM. The CDR3 covers 14 residues. The trim removed 6 bases at V and 4 bases at J, leaving 7 bases unmatched. In DNA, the CDR3 is TGTGCCAGCAGCCCACAGGGGGGAGGCTATGGCTACACCTTC. This translates into CASSPQGGGYGYTF.

The rearrangement joins TRBV27 to TRBJ2-7, with TRBD2 matching over 12 bases. CDR3 length: 19 residues. CDR1 and CDR2 from the germline V gene are MNHEY and SMNVEV (reference sequence). With V trimmed by 2 bases and J by 4 bases, 15 bases remained unmatched. Written as DNA, the CDR3 is TGTGCCAGCAGTTTAAGGGCGTCTAGCGGGAGGGCCCCCCAATACGAGCAGTACTTC. This sequence encodes CASSLRASSGRAPQYEQYF.